Below are 21 T cell receptor beta chains sequenced from a single sample in a study of graft-versus-host responses after intestinal transplantation. Assay: immunoSEQ multiplex PCR; the TCRdb copy retains only in-frame clones and omits some. Of about 13,000 clones in the sample, approximately 84% were seen once. This sample comprised PBMCs, obtained after intestinal transplantation. These receptors were obtained from a human patient who received an intestinal transplant, so some T cells may come from the graft donor.

This clone was picked up one time. The V and J genes are TRBV5-6 and TRBJ2-2, with D uncertain. V was pared by 4 bases and J by 5 bases, with 15 bases between. This CDR3 region has 15 residues. Germline CDR1 and CDR2: SGHDT and YYEEEE. The CDR3 loop reads CASSPNRLGTGELFF. Written as DNA, the CDR3 is TGTGCCAGCAGCCCGAACAGACTGGGGACCGGGGAGCTGTTTTTT.

This clone was observed a single time. V usage is TRBV4-1 and J usage is TRBJ2-7, with 9 bases aligning to TRBD1. The junction had 8 bases not matched to a gene; V was cut back by 3 bases and J by 2 bases. The germline V gene has CDR1 MGHRA and CDR2 YSYEKL. CDR3 size: 16 residues. The CDR3 loop is CASSHTPGQGTYEQYF. The CDR3 nucleotides are TGCGCCAGCAGCCACACCCCGGGACAGGGAACCTACGAGCAGTACTTC.

CDR3 bases: TGTGCCAGCAGATTGGGGACAGTTAAACAAGAGACCCAGTACTTC. Encoded protein: CASRLGTVKQETQYF. This chain connects TRBV6-1 to TRBJ2-5, with 7 nucleotides matching TRBD1. V shed 6 bases, J shed 2 bases, and the junction held 9 bases outside the gene matches. The CDR3 contains 15 residues. The germline V gene has CDR1 MNHNS and CDR2 SASEGT.

The chain links TRBV23-1 to TRBJ2-2; D unresolved. TRBV23-1 is recorded as an ORF, its role being uncertain. The CDR3 is 13 residues long. V dropped 0 bases and J dropped 1 base, with 0 bases sitting between them. CDR3 protein: CASSQSNTGELFF. CDR3 coding DNA: TGCGCCAGCAGTCAATCGAACACCGGGGAGCTGTTTTTT.

V and J are TRBV30 and TRBJ1-6; 11 nucleotides match TRBD1. V was clipped by 0 bases and J by 14 bases; unmatched bases: 6. The CDR3 sequence is 14 residues long. The V gene's germline CDR1 is GTSNPN and CDR2 SVGIG (reference sequence). CDR3 amino acids: CAWSVQGTGGALHF. For the CDR3, the DNA is TGTGCCTGGAGTGTACAAGGGACAGGGGGAGCCCTCCACTTT.

The CDR3 here is CASSYSRQLNEQFF. The CDR3 DNA reads TGTGCCAGCAGTTACTCAAGGCAGCTCAATGAGCAGTTCTTC. The chain carries TRBV6-5 and TRBJ2-1, with no clear D. Trimming cost V 0 bases and J 6 bases, with 9 bases left between them. Germline CDR1 and CDR2: MNHEY and SVGAGI. The CDR3 totals 14 residues.

The chain links TRBV5-1 to TRBJ1-2, with 8 positions matching TRBD1. This CDR3 has 16 amino acids. Trimming took 4 bases from V and 2 from J; bases not matched to a gene: 10. Per germline, CDR1 SGHRS and CDR2 YFSETQ. CDR3: CASSAGLGTGNYGYTF. The CDR3 nucleotides are TGCGCCAGCAGCGCGGGCCTCGGGACAGGCAACTATGGCTACACCTTC.

The J gene is TRBJ2-1, the V gene TRBV6-5, with D perhaps matching TRBD1 (5 bases). The CDR3 sequence is 11 residues long. Between the trimmed V and J ends, which lost 6 bases and 6 bases, there was a span of 6 bases. CDR1 is MNHEY and CDR2 is SVGAGI in the germline V gene. The CDR3: CASSRANEQFF. Here the CDR3 DNA reads TGTGCCAGCAGCAGGGCCAATGAGCAGTTCTTC.

The gene calls are TRBV6-5 and TRBJ2-7; D gene ambiguous. The CDR3 consists of 14 residues. Germline values: CDR1 MNHEY, CDR2 SVGAGI. With 9 bases removed from V and 6 bases from J, the gap between germline ends came to 21 bases. The CDR3 region has the DNA TGTGCCAGTGGGGTAGGGATGATGGCCTCCGAGCAGTACTTC. Protein sequence: CASGVGMMASEQYF.

V usage is TRBV4-1 and J usage is TRBJ2-1, with D tentatively TRBD1 or TRBD2 (5 bases each). The CDR3 sequence is 13 residues long. V was shortened by 4 bases and J by 8 bases, with 12 bases between the two germline ends. Germline lookup yields CDR1 MGHRA and CDR2 YSYEKL. In nucleotides, the CDR3 is TGCGCCAGCAGCCGAATCTTGGGGGATGAGCAGTTCTTC. Encoded protein: CASSRILGDEQFF.

The rearrangement uses TRBV9 and TRBJ2-7; 8 nucleotides align to TRBD2. The CDR3 contains 14 residues. Germline CDR1 is SGDLS and CDR2 is YYNGEE. Trimming removed 3 bases from V and 3 bases from J; junction bases left unmatched: 5. CDR3: CASSGAGDGYEQYF. The CDR3 nucleotides read TGTGCCAGCAGCGGAGCGGGAGACGGCTACGAGCAGTACTTC.

The V and J genes are TRBV6-5 and TRBJ2-7; 8 bases agree with TRBD1. J gave up 3 bases and V 5 bases, and 9 bases lay outside the gene matches. From germline, CDR1 is MNHEY and CDR2 SVGAGI. The CDR3 runs 15 residues. The CDR3 DNA reads as TGTGCCAGCAGTCCTTGGGACAGGCCTATCTACGAGCAGTACTTC. Protein: CASSPWDRPIYEQYF.

The chain uses TRBV5-1 and TRBJ2-7, with D possibly matching TRBD2 (6 bases). CDR3 length: 14 residues. CDR1 and CDR2 (germline): SGHRS, YFSETQ. Trimming stripped 7 bases from V and 2 bases from J, with 16 bases between. CDR3 sequence reads: CASSPSGQTYEQYF. CDR3 nucleotide sequence: TGCGCCAGCTCCCCGAGCGGGCAAACCTACGAGCAGTACTTC.

The chain couples TRBV29-1 to TRBJ2-5; 9 nucleotides agree with TRBD1. CDR3 size: 15 residues. V shed 3 bases, J shed 4 bases, and the junction held 9 bases outside the gene matches. Germline V gene sequence: CDR1 SQVTM, CDR2 ANQGSEA. The CDR3 coding sequence is TGCAGCGTTGAGCTACCGGGACAGGGTATAGAGACCCAGTACTTC. Protein product: CSVELPGQGIETQYF.

To note about this clone: Within the sample, other DNA sequences also encode this same CDR3. The chain couples TRBV5-1 to TRBJ2-1, with TRBD2 matching over 10 bases. The CDR3 totals 16 residues. J lost 4 bases, V lost 1 base, and 5 bases had no gene match. Per the germline V gene, CDR1 is SGHRS and CDR2 is YFSETQ. The CDR3 DNA follows: TGCGCCAGCAGCTTGACTAGCGGGAATTTTTACAATGAGCAGTTCTTC. Protein product: CASSLTSGNFYNEQFF.

This chain joins TRBV9 and TRBJ2-7, with D possibly matching TRBD2 (5 bases). The germline CDR1 and CDR2 sequences are SGDLS and YYNGEE. The V and J ends lost 2 bases and 7 bases respectively, with 16 bases between them. The CDR3 contains 14 residues. CDR3 sequence reads: CASSVEVGVREQYF. As DNA, the CDR3 is TGTGCCAGCAGCGTCGAGGTGGGAGTAAGGGAGCAGTACTTC. Variable domain in full (rest from reference TRBV9 and TRBJ2-7): DSGVTQTPKHLITATGQRVTLRCSPRSGDLSVYWYQQSLDQGLQFLIQYYNGEERAKGNILERFSAQQFPDLHSELNLSSLELGDSALYFCASSVEVGVREQYFGPGTRLTVT.

The CDR3 DNA sequence: TGCGCCAGCAGTGAGAGGGGGACAGGGATGAGAGAGCAGTACTTC. Its protein product is CASSERGTGMREQYF. This chain uses TRBV10-1 with TRBJ2-7; 9 nucleotides line up with TRBD1. The J segment lost 7 bases and the V segment lost 2 bases, leaving 9 bases of the junction unmatched. The CDR3 totals 15 residues. In germline, CDR1 is WNHNN, CDR2 SYGVQD (reference sequence).

For the CDR3, the DNA is TGTGCCAGCAGCTGGGGCAGTGGAAACACCATATATTTT. Translation gives CASSWGSGNTIYF. This chain joins TRBV6-6 and TRBJ1-3, with a possible D match to TRBD1 (5 bases). Deletions cut 6 bases from V and 3 bases from J, with 9 bases between. Germline CDR1 is MNHNY and CDR2 is SVGAGI (reference sequence). The CDR3 is 13 amino acids.

A single count supports this clone. V usage is TRBV10-1 and J usage is TRBJ2-1; TRBD2 matches at 12 bases. CDR1 is WNHNN and CDR2 is SYGVQD in the germline V gene (reference sequence). J gave up 5 bases and V 5 bases, and 10 bases lay outside the gene matches. This CDR3 is built from 17 residues. CDR3 residues: CASSRTSGMVSNNEQFF. The DNA for the CDR3 is TGCGCCAGCAGTCGGACTAGCGGGATGGTCAGCAACAATGAGCAGTTCTTC.

The chain links TRBV7-8 to TRBJ1-3; 7 bases are a match to TRBD1. This CDR3 has 13 residues. The trim removed 5 bases at V and 10 bases at J, leaving 8 bases unmatched. Germline V gives CDR1 SGHVS, CDR2 FQNEAQ. This CDR3 reads CASSPQDRTTIYF. The CDR3 coding sequence is TGTGCCAGCAGCCCCCAGGACAGGACGACCATATATTTT.

CDR3 protein: CASSKQGEQYF. The CDR3, as DNA: TGTGCCAGCAGCAAACAGGGCGAGCAGTACTTC. V usage is TRBV21-1 and J usage is TRBJ2-7; TRBD1 was called by the table and not checked on the DNA. TRBV21-1 is annotated as a pseudogene. CDR3 length: 11 amino acids.